Below are 10 T cell receptor beta chains sequenced from a single sample in a study of technical replicates of blood from a few donors. TCRdb's copy holds only in-frame clones and misses some; the assay was immunoSEQ multiplex PCR. The data hold tens of thousands of clones, with over 90% observed a single time. The sample taken for sequencing was T cells isolated from PBMCs. Receptor source: a human donor in good health.

J is TRBJ1-1 and V is TRBV6-1, with a tentative D call TRBD1 (6 bases). Germline assignment: CDR1 MNHNS and CDR2 SASEGT. This CDR3 spans 14 amino acids. Trimming took 8 bases from V and 0 from J, leaving 13 bases between them. The CDR3 is CASCTGSVNTEAFF. Here the CDR3 DNA reads TGTGCCAGCTGTACAGGGTCTGTGAACACTGAAGCTTTCTTT.

The chain uses TRBV21-1 and TRBJ2-5; TRBD2 is the table's D call and was not checked against the DNA. TRBV21-1 is assigned pseudogene status. The CDR3 is 13 amino acids. CDR3 in amino acids: CASSIQGGKTQYF. The CDR3 nucleotides are TGTGCCAGCAGCATTCAAGGAGGAAAGACCCAGTACTTC.

The J gene is TRBJ2-2, the V gene TRBV10-1; D is perhaps TRBD1 (5 bases). Germline V gives CDR1 WNHNN, CDR2 SYGVQD (reference sequence). V was clipped by 6 bases and J by 4 bases, with 6 bases between them. CDR3 size: 12 residues. The CDR3 protein is CASSRVTGELFF. Here the CDR3 DNA reads TGCGCCAGCAGCAGGGTCACCGGGGAGCTGTTTTTT.

This clone was detected once. The gene calls are TRBV7-9 and TRBJ2-6; D unresolved. This CDR3 contains 15 residues. CDR1 and CDR2 from the germline V gene are SEHNR and FQNEAQ (reference sequence). Trimming pared 5 bases from V and 0 bases from J, leaving 8 bases between. CDR3: CASSITSSGANVLTF. As DNA, the CDR3 is TGTGCCAGCAGCATAACCAGCTCTGGGGCCAACGTCCTGACTTTC. Variable domain in full (rest from reference TRBV7-9 and TRBJ2-6): DTGVSQNPRHKITKRGQNVTFRCDPISEHNRLYWYRQTLGQGPEFLTYFQNEAQLEKSRLLSDRFSAERPKGSFSTLEIQRTEQGDSAMYLCASSITSSGANVLTFGAGSRLTVL.

The V gene is TRBV2, the J gene TRBJ1-1; 9 bases match TRBD1. Germline CDR1 reads SNHLY; CDR2 reads FYNNEI. V trimming: 5 bases; J trimming: 1 base; junction bases outside the gene matches: 8. This CDR3 is built from 16 residues. The CDR3 protein is CASSRDRVISNTEAFF. The CDR3 DNA sequence: TGTGCCAGCAGTCGGGACAGGGTTATCTCGAACACTGAAGCTTTCTTT.

This clone showed up just once. The chain links TRBV11-2 to TRBJ1-3, with TRBD1 matching 8 bases. Germline-derived CDR1 and CDR2 are SGHAT and FQNNGV. Trimming took 7 bases from V and 0 from J; bases not matched to a gene: 5. This CDR3 spans 15 amino acids. The CDR3 spells CASKGQAISGNTIYF. The CDR3 DNA reads TGTGCCAGCAAGGGACAGGCGATCTCTGGAAACACCATATATTTT.

The chain combines TRBV27 with TRBJ1-5, with D possibly being TRBD1 (5 bases). This CDR3 contains 13 residues. Looked up from germline, CDR1 is MNHEY and CDR2 is SMNVEV (reference sequence). Trimming took 4 bases from V and 7 from J, leaving 11 bases between them. The CDR3 reads CASSYGGGQPQHF. The CDR3 DNA sequence: TGTGCCAGCAGTTATGGGGGAGGACAGCCCCAGCATTTT.

In DNA form, the CDR3 reads TGCAGCGGTGACTCCTACTCCTACAATGAGCAGTTCTTC. It encodes CSGDSYSYNEQFF. V is TRBV29-1 and J is TRBJ2-1; D ambiguous. The V end lost 7 bases, the J end lost 0 bases, and 10 bases lay between the germline ends. The CDR3 loop spans 13 amino acids. The germline V gene has CDR1 SQVTM and CDR2 ANQGSEA.

The chain combines TRBV25-1 with TRBJ1-2; D possibly corresponds to TRBD1 (5 bases). The V end was cut by 2 bases, the J end by 8 bases, with 12 bases between. Per the germline V gene, CDR1 is MGHDK and CDR2 is SYGVNS. The CDR3 consists of 13 residues. This CDR3 is CASSESRGKGYTF. In DNA form, the CDR3 reads TGTGCCAGCAGTGAAAGTCGGGGGAAGGGCTACACCTTC.

This clone was found once. The germline gene is not matched at one end of the junction; a read error may be the cause. In nucleotides, the CDR3 is TGTGCCAACAGCTATGGGACAGGGAATCAGCCCCAGCATTTT. As protein: CANSYGTGNQPQHF. V and J are TRBV11-2 and TRBJ1-5; 9 bases align to TRBD1. This CDR3 contains 14 residues. Germline assignment: CDR1 SGHAT and CDR2 FQNNGV.